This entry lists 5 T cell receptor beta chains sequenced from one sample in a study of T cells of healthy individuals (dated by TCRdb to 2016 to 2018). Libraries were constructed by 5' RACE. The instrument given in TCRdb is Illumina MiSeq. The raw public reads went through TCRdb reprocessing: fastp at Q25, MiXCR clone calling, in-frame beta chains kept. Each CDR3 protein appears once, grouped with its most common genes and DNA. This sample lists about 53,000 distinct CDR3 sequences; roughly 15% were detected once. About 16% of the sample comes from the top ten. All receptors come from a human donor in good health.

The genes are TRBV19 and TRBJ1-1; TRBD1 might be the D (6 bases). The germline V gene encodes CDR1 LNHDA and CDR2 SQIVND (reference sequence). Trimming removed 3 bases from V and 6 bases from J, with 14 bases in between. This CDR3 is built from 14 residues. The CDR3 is CASSIDWGRAEAFF. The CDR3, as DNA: TGTGCCAGTAGTATTGACTGGGGGCGGGCTGAAGCTTTCTTT. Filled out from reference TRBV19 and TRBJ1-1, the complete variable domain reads DGGITQSPKYLFRKEGQNVTLSCEQNLNHDAMYWYRQDPGQGLRLIYYSQIVNDFQKGDIAEGYSVSREKKESFPLTVTSAQKNPTAFYLCASSIDWGRAEAFFGQGTRLTVV.

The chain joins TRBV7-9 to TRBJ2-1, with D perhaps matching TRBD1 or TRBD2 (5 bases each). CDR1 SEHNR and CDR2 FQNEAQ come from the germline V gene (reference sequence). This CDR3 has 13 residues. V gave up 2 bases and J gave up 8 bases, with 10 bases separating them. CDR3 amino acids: CASSLLVGDEQFF. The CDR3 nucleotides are TGTGCCAGCAGCTTATTAGTGGGGGATGAGCAGTTCTTC.

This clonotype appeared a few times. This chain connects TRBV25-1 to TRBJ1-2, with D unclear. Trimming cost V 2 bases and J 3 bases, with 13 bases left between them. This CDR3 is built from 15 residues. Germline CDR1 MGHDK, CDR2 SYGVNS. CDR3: CASSEGNTVYYGYTF. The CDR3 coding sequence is TGTGCCAGCAGTGAAGGGAACACGGTCTACTATGGCTACACCTTC.

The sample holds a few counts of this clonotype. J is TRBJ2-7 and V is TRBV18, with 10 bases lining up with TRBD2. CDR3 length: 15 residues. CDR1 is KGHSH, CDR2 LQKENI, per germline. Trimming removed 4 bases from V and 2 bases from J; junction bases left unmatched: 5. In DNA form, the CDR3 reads TGTGCCAGCTCACTTGGGACTAGCGCGCCCTACGAGCAGTACTTC. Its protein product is CASSLGTSAPYEQYF.

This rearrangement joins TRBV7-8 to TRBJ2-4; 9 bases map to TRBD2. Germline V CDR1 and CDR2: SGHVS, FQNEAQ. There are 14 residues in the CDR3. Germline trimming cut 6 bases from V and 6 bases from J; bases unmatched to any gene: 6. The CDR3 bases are TGTGCCAGCAGACGGAGCGGGAGGTCAAACATTCAGTACTTC. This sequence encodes CASRRSGRSNIQYF.